This T cell receptor beta chain appears in the sequencing data of a study of blood T cell repertoires in COVID-19. Using immunoSEQ multiplex PCR, the repertoire was profiled, and TCRdb retains in-frame clones only, with some absent. Of 200,000 or so clones in the sample, 70% to 85% were seen once. The CDR3 runs 15 residues. V was trimmed by 11 bases and J by 1 base, leaving 18 bases between them. The germline V gene encodes CDR1 ENHRY and CDR2 SYGVKD. Sequences were obtained from peripheral blood. V is TRBV10-3 and J is TRBJ1-5; possibly TRBD1 for D (6 bases). This TCR derives from a human donor with acute or convalescent COVID-19. The donor label of this sample is uncertain. In DNA form, the CDR3 reads TGTGCCGCCGCACAGGGCGCTGGGAGCAATCAGCCCCAGCATTTT. This encodes CAAAQGAGSNQPQHF.